These T cell receptor beta chains were read from a single sample in a study of technical replicates of blood from a few donors. Profiling relied on immunoSEQ multiplex PCR, and the TCRdb table lists in-frame clones only, not all of them. The table records about 74,000 clones, 75% to 85% of them present only once. Sequenced: PBMCs. These receptors came from a human donor in good health. Some clones in this sample may be carry-over from other donors' samples. CDR3s leave out the opening cysteine and the closing phenylalanine or tryptophan.

TRBV29-1	TRBJ1-3	SAVGNTIY
TRBV5-4	TRBJ2-7	AISWVAGGSAYEQY
TRBV29-1	TRBJ2-5	SVETPSGVVETQY
TRBV14	TRBJ2-7	ASSQSRGYEQY
TRBV13	TRBJ1-4	ASSLGQLATNEKLF
TRBV6-4	TRBJ1-1	ASSDSKVWAGKPPEAMNTEAF
TRBV19	TRBJ2-3	AGADTQY
TRBV7-9	TRBJ2-7	ASSPGSKGDEQY
TRBV11-2	TRBJ2-1	ASRSNAGFVEQF
TRBV29-1	TRBJ1-2	SVEEGRLDGYT
TRBV6-6	TRBJ1-3	AAQESSGNTIY
TRBV2	TRBJ2-3	ASTGDARSTDTQY
TRBV6-5	TRBJ1-2	ASTRDSGANYGYT
TRBV25-1	TRBJ1-2	ASSQTGTPGYT
TRBV27	TRBJ2-3	ASRRAGSTDTQY
TRBV6-5	TRBJ1-5	ASSSTGGRSQPQH